This T cell receptor beta chain was retrieved from a study of response to subunit inactivated influenza vaccine. Overall study findings and caveats: Authors suggested each seasonal influenza vaccination recruits few new T cells.

The table lists this clonotype with a few counts. Its specificity is unknown. The CDR3 extends over 16 amino acids. Looked up from germline, CDR1 is SGHRS and CDR2 is YFSETQ. Trimming took 2 bases from V and 5 from J; bases not matched to a gene: 10. TCRdb called the RT-PCR reads again in MiXCR, with one record for every CDR3 protein. This table has approximately 500,000 distinct CDR3 sequences, approximately 12% appearing once. The receptor was derived from a man aged 45 to 65 who received an inactivated influenza vaccine. The sequencing here drew on PBMCs from blood, taken 35 to 45 days after vaccination. The chain joins TRBV5-1 to TRBJ1-2, with 9 bases lining up with TRBD1. The CDR3 coding sequence is TGCGCCAGCAGCTTTAGTCCCGGGACAGGGTCATATGGCTACACCTTC. Translated, it gives CASSFSPGTGSYGYTF.